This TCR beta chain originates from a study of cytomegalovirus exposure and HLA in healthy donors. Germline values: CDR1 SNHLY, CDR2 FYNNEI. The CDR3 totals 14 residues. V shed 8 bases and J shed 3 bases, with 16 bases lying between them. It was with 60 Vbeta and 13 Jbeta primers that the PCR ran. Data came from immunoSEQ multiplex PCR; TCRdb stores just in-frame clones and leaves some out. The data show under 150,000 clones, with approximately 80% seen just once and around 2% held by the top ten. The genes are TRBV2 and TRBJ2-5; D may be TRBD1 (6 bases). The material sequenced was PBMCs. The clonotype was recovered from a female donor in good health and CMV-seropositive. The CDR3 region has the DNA TGTGCCAGCCGGGACAAAAAAGGGGAAGAGACCCAGTACTTC. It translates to CASRDKKGEETQYF.